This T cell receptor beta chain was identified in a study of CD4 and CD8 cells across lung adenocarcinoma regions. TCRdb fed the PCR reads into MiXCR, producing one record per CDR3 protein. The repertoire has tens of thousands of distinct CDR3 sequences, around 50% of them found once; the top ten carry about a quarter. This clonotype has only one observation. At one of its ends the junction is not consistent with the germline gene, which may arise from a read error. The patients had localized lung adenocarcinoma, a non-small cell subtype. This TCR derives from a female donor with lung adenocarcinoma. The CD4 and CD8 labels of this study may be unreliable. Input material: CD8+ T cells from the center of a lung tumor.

CDR3 region: CASSEDGGWAKNTQYF. The DNA for the CDR3 is TGTGCCAGCAGTGAAGACGGGGGGTGGGCCAAAAATACGCAGTACTTT. This chain joins TRBV6-1 and TRBJ2-3; TRBD2 matches 7 bases. The V gene's germline CDR1 is MNHNS and CDR2 SASEGT. This CDR3 region has 16 residues.